The table lists the clone carrying this T cell receptor beta chain with a few counts. With 7 bases clipped from V and 7 bases from J, the junction kept 9 bases outside the gene matches. CDR3 length equals 14 residues. These data belong to a study of T-cell reconstitution after alpha-beta-depleted transplantation in children. Unique molecular identifiers were built into the TCRbeta library. TCRdb fed the PCR reads into MiXCR, producing one record per CDR3 protein. The sample lists approximately 590,000 distinct CDR3 sequences; roughly a tenth were seen once. The source of this sequence is a human donor who donated a stem cell graft to a child with acute myeloid leukemia. The sample consisted of PBMCs from the stem cell graft donor, taken from the stem cell graft. The chain is built from TRBV12-3 or TRBV12-4 and TRBJ2-5; 10 bases align to TRBD2. The CDR3 protein is CASTPASGSWTQYF. The CDR3 region has the DNA TGTGCCAGCACCCCGGCTAGCGGGAGTTGGACCCAGTACTTC.